Given below is one TCR beta chain in context. Its recognized antigen is unknown. Base qualities are not at hand, and no much larger clone is one base apart. The donors belonged to the validation cohort of about 120 subjects, which was separate from the roughly 700-subject first cohort. The sample comes from a study of cytomegalovirus exposure and HLA in healthy donors (dated by TCRdb to about 2017). With regard to the full study: According to a later analysis, one platform produced both the 110 or so validation repertoires and the 620 or so repertoires of the first cohort. The aim of the study was to test whether cataloging public T cell receptors could identify signatures of past pathogen exposure. Along with the approximately 670-subject first cohort, a separate validation cohort of around 120 different subjects was used. The study combined high-throughput TCR immunosequencing, statistical association of individual TCRs with disease status, and machine learning to predict cytomegalovirus infection status.

CDR3 length: 17 amino acids, cysteine to phenylalanine. The CDR3 DNA has 51 bases and is translated from base 1. Looking up the germline V gene yields CDR1 MGHRA and CDR2 YSYEKL. The V and J ends are trimmed by 0 bases and 6 bases, leaving 19 bases between them. Results and caveats for the whole study, not just this receptor: A total of about 180 TCR beta chains were listed by the study as associated with cytomegalovirus. Subsequent analysis determined that TCRs grouped into clusters in the first cohort also showed a tendency toward co-occurrence across the 130 or so validation repertoires, and 85% to 95% of cluster scores exceeded 0. A later analysis had no HLA typing for the validation cohort, so co-occurrence there was scored across all 130 or so repertoires. According to the authors, the approach could potentially be generalized to other disease states and immunological phenotypes. Most TCR sequences were observed very rarely across donors, whereas some public TCRs were present in many individuals. The classifier was reported to diagnose cytomegalovirus status with high specificity and sensitivity in both the original and validation cohorts. In vitro tests confirmed that a few of the cytomegalovirus-associated TCR beta chains recognize cytomegalovirus antigens.

Libraries came from the immunoSEQ multiplex PCR assay. Regarding the original processing steps: A statistical classification framework was built to diagnose cytomegalovirus status from the catalog of TCR beta chain sequences. TCRdb carries this immuneACCESS record with in-frame sequences only. Its versions omit some clonotypes, under half of them owing to an unresolved V gene in the studies checked, with the rest unexplained. D and trimming come from the DNA, and the V and J calls and clone size come from that table. A total of 68,000 or so clones appear in this sample, roughly nine tenths of them only once. Roughly 1.2% of the sample is taken by the ten largest.

The V and J segments used are TRBV4-1 and TRBJ2-3; perhaps TRBD1 is the D gene, with 5 bases matching. This sequence originates from a woman younger than 35 in good health and CMV-seronegative. What was sequenced was PBMCs. CDR3 sequence: CASSQDRRGRHPDTQYF. The nucleotide sequence reads as follows: TGCGCCAGCAGCCAAGATCGAAGGGGCCGTCATCCCGATACGCAGTATTTT.